A selection of T cell receptor beta chains follows, all from one sample in a study of graft-versus-host responses after intestinal transplantation. Their specific antigens are unknown. TCRdb's copy holds only in-frame clones and misses some; the assay was immunoSEQ multiplex PCR. The repertoire holds under 130,000 clones, with approximately 93% as singletons. The sample was unstimulated CD8+ T cells sorted from spleen or lymph node cells, taken before intestinal transplant. Receptors were obtained from a human donor who received an intestinal transplant. The CDR3 runs from the conserved cysteine through the conserved F or W. A D gene is named only where the DNA matches it firmly. The size of a clone is reported for some rows only, either as once, few or many, or as a class for expanded clones.

v_gene: TRBV29-1; j_gene: TRBJ2-2; abundance: NA; d_gene: NA; CDR3nt: TGCAGCGTCCGAGCGAACACCGGGGAGCTGTTTTTT; CDR3aa: CSVRANTGELFF
v_gene: TRBV5-4; j_gene: TRBJ1-2; abundance: NA; d_gene: TRBD1; CDR3nt: TGTGCCAGCAGCTTGGGCCCGACAGGGGTCCCTATCGCAGCTAACTATGGCTACACCTTC; CDR3aa: CASSLGPTGVPIAANYGYTF
v_gene: TRBV11-3; j_gene: TRBJ2-3; abundance: NA; d_gene: NA; CDR3nt: TGTGCCAGCAGCATAAGACAGTATTTCGCTAGCACAGATACGCAGTATTTT; CDR3aa: CASSIRQYFASTDTQYF
v_gene: TRBV5-4; j_gene: TRBJ2-7; abundance: NA; d_gene: NA; CDR3nt: TGTGCCAGCGGCGGTGGGTCCTACGAGCAGTACTTC; CDR3aa: CASGGGSYEQYF
v_gene: TRBV2; j_gene: TRBJ2-7; abundance: once; d_gene: NA; CDR3nt: TGTGCCAGCAGTCGGGACGGAACACGAGAGCAGTACTTC; CDR3aa: CASSRDGTREQYF
v_gene: TRBV7-3; j_gene: TRBJ1-1; abundance: NA; d_gene: NA; CDR3nt: TGTGCCAGCAGCTCTGTGACAGGCCGGCGTGGGGAAGCTTTCTTT; CDR3aa: CASSSVTGRRGEAFF
v_gene: TRBV6-5; j_gene: TRBJ2-1; abundance: once; d_gene: NA; CDR3nt: TGTGCCAGCAGCCCGATAGCCCCGCGGGATGAGCAGTTCTTC; CDR3aa: CASSPIAPRDEQFF
v_gene: TRBV19; j_gene: TRBJ2-3; abundance: NA; d_gene: TRBD1; CDR3nt: TGTGCCAGTAGTTTGGACAGGGATCCCACAGATACGCAGTATTTT; CDR3aa: CASSLDRDPTDTQYF
v_gene: TRBV7-2; j_gene: TRBJ2-5; abundance: NA; d_gene: TRBD2; CDR3nt: TGTGCCAGCAGAACGACTAGCGGGGGGGCCCGGGAGACCCAGTACTTC; CDR3aa: CASRTTSGGARETQYF
v_gene: TRBV27; j_gene: TRBJ2-2; abundance: once; d_gene: NA; CDR3nt: TGTGCCAGCAGTTTTTACAGGGCTAACGGGGAGCTGTTTTTT; CDR3aa: CASSFYRANGELFF
v_gene: TRBV5-5; j_gene: TRBJ2-1; abundance: NA; d_gene: TRBD1; CDR3nt: TGTGCCAGCACCCCGGGACAGGGGTGGAATGAGCAGTTCTTC; CDR3aa: CASTPGQGWNEQFF
v_gene: TRBV27; j_gene: TRBJ1-5; abundance: NA; d_gene: TRBD1; CDR3nt: TGTGCCAGCAGCCCGGGACAGGGCTTAAATCAGCCCCAGCATTTT; CDR3aa: CASSPGQGLNQPQHF
v_gene: TRBV19; j_gene: TRBJ2-7; abundance: few; d_gene: TRBD1; CDR3nt: TGTGCCAGTAGCACCGGGACAGGGGACGAGCAGTACTTC; CDR3aa: CASSTGTGDEQYF
v_gene: TRBV7-8; j_gene: TRBJ2-7; abundance: NA; d_gene: NA; CDR3nt: TGTGCCAGCAGCTTAGTAGTTTTTTTTGGGGCCTACGAGCAGTACTTC; CDR3aa: CASSLVVFFGAYEQYF
v_gene: TRBV5-5; j_gene: TRBJ1-6; abundance: once; d_gene: NA; CDR3nt: TGTGCCAGCAGCTCCGTTTCCTCAGGGTTGGACAATTCACCCCTCCACTTT; CDR3aa: CASSSVSSGLDNSPLHF
v_gene: TRBV9; j_gene: TRBJ1-6; abundance: NA; d_gene: NA; CDR3nt: TGTGCCAGCAGCTCAACAGGGTTCTCCTATAATTCACCCCTCCACTTT; CDR3aa: CASSSTGFSYNSPLHF
v_gene: TRBV9; j_gene: TRBJ2-3; abundance: NA; d_gene: TRBD1; CDR3nt: TGTGCCGGCAGCGGTGGACAGGGGGTCGGAGATACGCAGTATTTT; CDR3aa: CAGSGGQGVGDTQYF
v_gene: TRBV5-1; j_gene: TRBJ2-3; abundance: NA; d_gene: TRBD2; CDR3nt: TGCGCCAGCAGCTTGGAATTTTCGGCGGGGGGGATCACAGATACGCAGTATTTT; CDR3aa: CASSLEFSAGGITDTQYF
v_gene: TRBV5-1; j_gene: TRBJ2-3; abundance: NA; d_gene: NA; CDR3nt: TGCGCCAGCAGCCCAGACCTAAATGGGCTTCCAGATACGCAGTATTTT; CDR3aa: CASSPDLNGLPDTQYF
v_gene: TRBV6-6; j_gene: TRBJ2-1; abundance: NA; d_gene: NA; CDR3nt: TGTGCCAGCAGTTACTCCTCGCCCAGTTCCTACAATGAGCAGTTCTTC; CDR3aa: CASSYSSPSSYNEQFF
v_gene: TRBV7-2; j_gene: TRBJ1-4; abundance: NA; d_gene: TRBD1; CDR3nt: TGTGCCAGCAGCCCCAGGGGTGCTGGACAGGGAGACGAAAAACTGTTTTTT; CDR3aa: CASSPRGAGQGDEKLFF
v_gene: TRBV10-3; j_gene: TRBJ2-7; abundance: NA; d_gene: NA; CDR3nt: TGTGCCATCAGTGAGTCGAGGGCTGATTCATACGAGCAGTACTTC; CDR3aa: CAISESRADSYEQYF